Sequencing of this T cell receptor beta chain was carried out in a study of blood T cells in healthy people across ages. Study findings and constraints: The study lacked donor CMV status, which possibly confounded expanded clonotype changes. Correlation between TCR beta diversity and naive T cell percentage was strong.

For the second PCR, which ran for about 6 to 12 cycles, a sample-barcoded 5' primer and a J-beta primer mix were used. Via MiXCR, TCRdb re-called the 5' RACE reads, giving one row per CDR3 protein. The sample consists of around 800,000 distinct CDR3 sequences, approximately 48% of them appearing once. As concerns this clonotype: Its specificity is not known.

This CDR3 region has 14 residues. The J segment lost 4 bases and the V segment lost 3 bases, leaving 5 bases of the junction unmatched. Looked up from germline, CDR1 is DFQATT and CDR2 is SNEGSKA (reference sequence). This receptor was obtained from a man aged 55-75 years in good health. The genes are TRBV20-1 and TRBJ1-2, with TRBD1 matching 10 bases. What was sequenced was blood. CDR3 bases: TGCAGTGCTAGTCCCGGGACAGGGGCCTATGGCTACACCTTC. The encoded protein is CSASPGTGAYGYTF.